This is a list of T cell receptor beta chains from one sample in a study of cytomegalovirus exposure and HLA in healthy donors. The assay was immunoSEQ multiplex PCR, and TCRdb's table has in-frame clones only and misses some. Here the sample spans around 130,000 clones, about three quarters being singletons. Sequencing was done on a sample of PBMCs. The receptor set was obtained from a woman in her thirties or forties in good health and CMV-seronegative. Each CDR3 is given with its conserved first and last residue. D genes are given only for firm matches. Clone size is stated in some rows and not others, as once, few, many or a class when expanded.

abundance,j_gene,v_gene,d_gene,CDR3aa,CDR3nt
few,TRBJ1-6,TRBV6-5,TRBD1,CASSYRDRGSPLHF,TGTGCCAGCAGTTACCGTGACAGGGGTTCACCCCTCCACTTT
-,TRBJ1-6,TRBV9,-,CASSVARGTPLHF,TGTGCCAGCAGCGTAGCCCGGGGGACACCCCTCCACTTT
-,TRBJ2-7,TRBV11-1,-,CASGGSYEQYF,TGTGCCTCCGGGGGCTCCTACGAGCAGTACTTC
-,TRBJ2-2,TRBV7-2,-,CASSPMPEGVATGELFF,TGTGCCAGCAGCCCCATGCCCGAGGGGGTGGCCACCGGGGAGCTGTTTTTT
-,TRBJ2-7,TRBV6-1,-,CASSGAAPGEQYF,TGTGCCAGCAGTGGGGCCGCCCCCGGCGAGCAGTACTTC
-,TRBJ2-3,TRBV6-6,TRBD2,CASSSAGTSSTDTQYF,TGTGCCAGCAGTTCCGCCGGGACTAGCTCCACAGATACGCAGTATTTT
-,TRBJ1-1,TRBV7-6,-,CASSLGQSTEAFF,TGTGCCAGCAGCTTAGGACAGAGCACTGAAGCTTTCTTT
-,TRBJ1-1,TRBV28,TRBD1,CASRLAGTGVFDTEAFF,TGTGCCAGCAGGCTGGCCGGGACAGGGGTGTTTGACACTGAAGCTTTCTTT
-,TRBJ1-1,TRBV6-6,-,CASSTGFWTEAFF,TGTGCCAGCAGTACAGGGTTTTGGACTGAAGCTTTCTTT
-,TRBJ2-1,TRBV7-8,TRBD2,CASSFAGGYNEQFF,TGTGCCAGCAGCTTTGCGGGAGGCTACAATGAGCAGTTCTTC
-,TRBJ2-2,TRBV5-1,TRBD1,CASSLGQGATGELFF,TGCGCCAGCAGCCTGGGACAGGGGGCCACCGGGGAGCTGTTTTTT
-,TRBJ1-2,TRBV7-9,-,CASTPYTESYGYTF,TGTGCCAGCACTCCGTATACTGAGTCCTATGGCTACACCTTC
-,TRBJ2-7,TRBV2,TRBD1,CASSDIRDRYDEQYF,TGTGCCAGCAGTGACATCCGGGACAGGTACGACGAGCAGTACTTC